This TCR beta chain was identified in a study of blood T cell repertoires in COVID-19. On the study more broadly: There were acute and convalescent COVID-19 samples, and they came from the United States, Italy and Spain. PBMCs, B-cell-depleted T cells, or T cells were the source of the cDNA or gDNA that made up the material.

The Seattle patients joined while their infection was active and were tracked longitudinally afterward. Trimming stripped 5 bases from V and 4 bases from J, with 12 bases between. This CDR3 is built from 15 residues. CDR1 is MNHEY and CDR2 is SMNVEV in the germline V gene (reference sequence). Authors' analysis steps: Amplification of reference gene primers provided the estimated nucleated cell counts. The data were produced by immunoSEQ multiplex PCR, yet TCRdb's version contains in-frame clones alone and is incomplete. V and J calls and clone size are as listed in that table; D and trimming were resolved from the DNA. The sample consists of about 140,000 clones, approximately 90% of them appearing once.

This chain uses TRBV27 with TRBJ1-6, with unresolved D. The sample was peripheral blood. The source is a human donor with COVID-19, enrolled during active disease. The donor label of this sample is uncertain. CDR3 coding DNA: TGTGCCAGCAGTCTTCAGGAAAGTTATAATTCACCCCTCCACTTT. Translated: CASSLQESYNSPLHF.